The source of this TCR beta chain is a study of T cell responses to AZD1222 COVID-19 vaccine. Looking at the study overall: Doses given second, at about 4 or about 12 weeks, were pooled.

To note about this clone: The target antigen is unknown.

The V gene's germline CDR1 is MDHEN and CDR2 SYDVKM. CDR3 length equals 15 residues. Germline trimming cut 2 bases from V and 15 bases from J; bases unmatched to any gene: 14. Whole-study results and caveats: The sample set comprised mostly white British donors with more females, and clonal diversity was possibly underestimated. A reported finding is that nearly half of spike-specific TCRs target unmutated variant regions.

Clones were sequenced by immunoSEQ multiplex PCR, and TCRdb holds only the in-frame ones, with some missing. The sample includes tens of thousands of clones, roughly 86% of them seen just once. The chain is built from TRBV28 and TRBJ2-1, with 9 bases matching TRBD1. The sample in question was peripheral blood, obtained on day 0 of AZD1222 vaccination. This receptor was obtained from an adult in good health. This CDR3 is CASSLGQGFRTSLFF. The CDR3 DNA reads as TGTGCCAGCAGTTTAGGACAGGGGTTTCGGACTAGTCTGTTCTTC.